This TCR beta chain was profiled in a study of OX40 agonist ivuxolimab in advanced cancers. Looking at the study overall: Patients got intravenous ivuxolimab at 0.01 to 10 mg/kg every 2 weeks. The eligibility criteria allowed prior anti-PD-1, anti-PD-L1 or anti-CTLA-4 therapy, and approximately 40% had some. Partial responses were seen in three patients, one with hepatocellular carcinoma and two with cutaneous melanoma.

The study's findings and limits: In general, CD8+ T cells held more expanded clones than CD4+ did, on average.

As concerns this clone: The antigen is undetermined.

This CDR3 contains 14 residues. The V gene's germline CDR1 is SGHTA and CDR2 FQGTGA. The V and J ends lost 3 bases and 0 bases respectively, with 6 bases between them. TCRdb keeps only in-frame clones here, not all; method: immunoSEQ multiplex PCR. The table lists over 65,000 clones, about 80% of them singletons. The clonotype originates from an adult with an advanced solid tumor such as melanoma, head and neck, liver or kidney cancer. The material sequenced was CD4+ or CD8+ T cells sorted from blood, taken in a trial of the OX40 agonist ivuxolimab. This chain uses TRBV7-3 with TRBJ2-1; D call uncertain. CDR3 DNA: TGTGCCAGCAGCTTTTCCGGCTCCTACAATGAGCAGTTCTTC. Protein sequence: CASSFSGSYNEQFF.